These 3 T cell receptor beta chains came from one sample sequenced in a study of radiation and T cells in renal cell carcinoma. This sample's time point: blood 2 weeks post-SBRT. Treatment indicated: 15 Gy SBRT to primary tumor, nephrectomy 4 weeks later. Some clones are missing from TCRdb's copy, which holds only in-frame ones; the method was immunoSEQ multiplex PCR. The repertoire includes 100,000 to 150,000 clones, over 75% of them detected once, and approximately 6.3% sits in the top ten. Source: blood, taken from a patient whose treatment included radiotherapy and nephrectomy. The receptors originated from a man aged 45-60 years with renal cell carcinoma.

The gene calls are TRBV2 and TRBJ2-3; D is unclear. V lost 9 bases, J lost 2 bases, and 9 bases lay in between. CDR3 length equals 12 residues. The germline gives CDR1 SNHLY, CDR2 FYNNEI. The CDR3 protein is CASSIYTDTQYF. In DNA form, the CDR3 reads TGTGCCAGTTCGATTTACACAGATACGCAGTATTTT.

The chain carries TRBV2 and TRBJ2-7; 8 positions match TRBD1. CDR3 length: 13 residues. The germline V gene has CDR1 SNHLY and CDR2 FYNNEI. With V trimmed by 6 bases and J by 5 bases, 6 bases remained unmatched. This CDR3 is CASRWDRRNEQYF. In nucleotides, the CDR3 is TGTGCCAGCAGATGGGACAGGAGGAACGAGCAGTACTTC.

J is TRBJ1-5 and V is TRBV18; D perhaps matches TRBD1 (6 bases). Trimming cost V 6 bases and J 2 bases, with 20 bases left between them. Germline V gene sequence: CDR1 KGHSH, CDR2 LQKENI. CDR3 length equals 17 residues. CDR3 region: CASSPLSGGGGNQPQHF. The CDR3 DNA sequence: TGTGCCAGCTCCCCCCTGTCGGGCGGGGGCGGCAATCAGCCCCAGCATTTT.